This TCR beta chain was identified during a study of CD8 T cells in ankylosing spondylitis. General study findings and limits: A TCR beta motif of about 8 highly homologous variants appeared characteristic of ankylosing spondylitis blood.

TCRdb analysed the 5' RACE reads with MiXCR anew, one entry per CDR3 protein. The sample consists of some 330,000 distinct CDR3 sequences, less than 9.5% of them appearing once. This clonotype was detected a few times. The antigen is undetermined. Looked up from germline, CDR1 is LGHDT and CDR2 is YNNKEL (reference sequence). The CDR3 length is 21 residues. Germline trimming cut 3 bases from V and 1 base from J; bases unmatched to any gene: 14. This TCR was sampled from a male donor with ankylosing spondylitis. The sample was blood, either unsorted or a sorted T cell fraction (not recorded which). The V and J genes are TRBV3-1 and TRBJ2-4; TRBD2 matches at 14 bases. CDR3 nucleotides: TGTGCCAGCAGCCAGGCGTCTCCCGGGACTAGCGGGGGCTGGGCCAAAAACATTCAGTACTTC. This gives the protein CASSQASPGTSGGWAKNIQYF.